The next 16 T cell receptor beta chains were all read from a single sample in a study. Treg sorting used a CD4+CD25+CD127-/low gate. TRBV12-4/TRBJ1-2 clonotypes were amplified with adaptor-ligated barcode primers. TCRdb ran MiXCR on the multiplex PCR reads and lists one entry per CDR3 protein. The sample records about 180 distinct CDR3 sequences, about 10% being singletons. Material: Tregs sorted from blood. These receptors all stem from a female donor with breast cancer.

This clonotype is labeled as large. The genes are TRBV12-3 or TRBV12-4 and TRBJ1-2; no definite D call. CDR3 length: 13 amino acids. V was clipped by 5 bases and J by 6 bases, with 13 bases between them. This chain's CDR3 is CASSTVGSDGYTF. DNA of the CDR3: TGTGCCAGCAGTACTGTAGGATCCGATGGCTACACCTTC.

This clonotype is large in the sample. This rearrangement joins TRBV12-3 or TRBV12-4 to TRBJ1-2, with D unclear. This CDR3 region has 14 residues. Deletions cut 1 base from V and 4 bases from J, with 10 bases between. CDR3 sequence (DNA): TGTGCCAGCAGTTTAGATCGGGAAGGCTATGGCTACACCTTC. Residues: CASSLDREGYGYTF.

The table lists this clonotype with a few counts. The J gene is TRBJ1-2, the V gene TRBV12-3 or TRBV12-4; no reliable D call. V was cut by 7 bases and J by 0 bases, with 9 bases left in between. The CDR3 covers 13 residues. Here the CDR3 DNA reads TGTGCCAGCATGAACATTTCTAACTATGGCTACACCTTC. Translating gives CASMNISNYGYTF.

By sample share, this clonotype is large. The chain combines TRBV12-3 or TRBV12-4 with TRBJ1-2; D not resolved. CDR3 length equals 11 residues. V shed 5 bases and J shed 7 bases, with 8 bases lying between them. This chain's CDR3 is CASSARAGYTF. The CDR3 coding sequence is TGTGCCAGCAGTGCTAGGGCTGGCTACACCTTC.

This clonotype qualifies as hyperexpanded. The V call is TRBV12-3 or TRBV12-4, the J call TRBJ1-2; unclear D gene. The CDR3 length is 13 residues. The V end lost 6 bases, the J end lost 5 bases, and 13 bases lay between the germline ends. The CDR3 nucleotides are TGTGCCAGCAGCGGACCGGAGGCTTATGGCTACACCTTC. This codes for CASSGPEAYGYTF.

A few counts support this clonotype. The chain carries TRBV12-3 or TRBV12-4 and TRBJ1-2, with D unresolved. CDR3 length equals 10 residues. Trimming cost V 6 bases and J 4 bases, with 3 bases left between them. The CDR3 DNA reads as TGTGCCAGCAGCGTCTATGGCTACACCTTC. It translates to CASSVYGYTF.

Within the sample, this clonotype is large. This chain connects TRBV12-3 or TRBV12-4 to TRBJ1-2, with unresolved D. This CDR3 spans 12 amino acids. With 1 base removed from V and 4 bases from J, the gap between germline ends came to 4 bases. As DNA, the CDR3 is TGTGCCAGCAGTTTAGAGGGCTATGGCTACACCTTC. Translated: CASSLEGYGYTF.

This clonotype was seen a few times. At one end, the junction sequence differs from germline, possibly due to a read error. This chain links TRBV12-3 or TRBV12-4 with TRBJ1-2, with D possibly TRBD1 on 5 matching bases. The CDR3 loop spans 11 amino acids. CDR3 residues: CASSLGHYDTF. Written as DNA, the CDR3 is TGTGCCAGCAGCTTAGGACATTATGACACCTTC.

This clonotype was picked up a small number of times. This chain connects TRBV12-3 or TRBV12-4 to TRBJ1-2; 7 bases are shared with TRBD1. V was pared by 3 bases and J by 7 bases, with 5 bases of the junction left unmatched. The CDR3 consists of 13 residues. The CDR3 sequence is CASSLGQLFGYTF. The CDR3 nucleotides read TGTGCCAGCAGTTTGGGACAGTTGTTTGGCTACACCTTC.

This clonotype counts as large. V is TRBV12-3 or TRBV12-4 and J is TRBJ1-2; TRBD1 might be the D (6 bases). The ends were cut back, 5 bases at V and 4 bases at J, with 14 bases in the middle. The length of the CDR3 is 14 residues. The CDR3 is CASSPYRVGYGYTF. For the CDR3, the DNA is TGTGCCAGCAGTCCGTACAGGGTTGGCTATGGCTACACCTTC.

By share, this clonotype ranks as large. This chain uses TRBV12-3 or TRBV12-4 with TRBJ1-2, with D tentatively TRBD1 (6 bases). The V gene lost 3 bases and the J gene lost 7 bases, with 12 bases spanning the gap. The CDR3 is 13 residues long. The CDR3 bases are TGTGCCAGCAGTTTTCTGACAGGAGGTGGCTACACCTTC. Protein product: CASSFLTGGGYTF.

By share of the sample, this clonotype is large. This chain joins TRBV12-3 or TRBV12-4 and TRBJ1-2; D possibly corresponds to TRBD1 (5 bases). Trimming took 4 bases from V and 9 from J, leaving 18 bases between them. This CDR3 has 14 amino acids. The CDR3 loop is CASSWAGSDGSYTF. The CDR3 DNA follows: TGTGCCAGCAGTTGGGCAGGGTCGGACGGGAGCTACACCTTC.

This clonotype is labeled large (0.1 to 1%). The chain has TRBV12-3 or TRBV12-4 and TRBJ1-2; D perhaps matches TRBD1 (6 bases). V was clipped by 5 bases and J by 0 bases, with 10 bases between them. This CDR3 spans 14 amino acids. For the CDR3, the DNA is TGTGCCAGCAGTGGGGACATTACTAACTATGGCTACACCTTC. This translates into CASSGDITNYGYTF.

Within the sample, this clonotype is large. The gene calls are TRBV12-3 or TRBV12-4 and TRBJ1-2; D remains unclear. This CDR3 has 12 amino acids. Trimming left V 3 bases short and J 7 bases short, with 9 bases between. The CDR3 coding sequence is TGTGCCAGCAGTTTTCGGGGTGGTGGCTACACCTTC. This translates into CASSFRGGGYTF.

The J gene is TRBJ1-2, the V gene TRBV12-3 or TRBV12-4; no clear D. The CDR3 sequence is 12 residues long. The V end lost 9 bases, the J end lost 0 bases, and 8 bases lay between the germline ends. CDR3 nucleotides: TGTGCCAGTGGGCAGACTAACTATGGCTACACCTTC. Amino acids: CASGQTNYGYTF.

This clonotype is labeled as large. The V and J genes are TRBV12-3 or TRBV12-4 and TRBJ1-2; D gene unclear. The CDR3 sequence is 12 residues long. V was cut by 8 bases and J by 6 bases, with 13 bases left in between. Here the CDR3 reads CASHSNQDGYTF. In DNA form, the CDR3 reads TGTGCCAGCCATTCGAACCAGGATGGCTACACCTTC.